This T cell receptor beta chain was retrieved from a study of cytomegalovirus exposure and HLA in healthy donors. Broader study findings: Later analysis associated a missense DCLRE1C variant with TCR beta V- and J-gene trimming.

A remark on this clone: Its antigen is currently unknown.

CDR1 and CDR2 (germline): SGHRS, YFSETQ. Unmatched junction bases numbered 3, after V lost 0 bases and J lost 4 bases. This CDR3 contains 16 residues. 60 Vbeta and 13 Jbeta primers were used in PCR. Clones were sequenced by immunoSEQ multiplex PCR, and TCRdb holds only the in-frame ones, with some missing. The sample contains tens of thousands of clones, 70% of which appear only once. The chain uses TRBV5-1 and TRBJ2-3; 12 nucleotides match TRBD2. This TCR derives from a woman in her 50s in good health and CMV-seropositive. The sequenced material came from PBMCs. DNA of the CDR3: TGCGCCAGCAGCTTGGGACTAGCGGGAGCCTCAGATACGCAGTATTTT. Translating gives CASSLGLAGASDTQYF. Based on the CDR3 plus reference TRBV5-1 and TRBJ2-3, the full variable domain is KAGVTQTPRYLIKTRGQQVTLSCSPISGHRSVSWYQQTPGQGLQFLFEYFSETQRNKGNFPGRFSGRQFSNSRSEMNVSTLELGDSALYLCASSLGLAGASDTQYFGPGTRLTVL.